This TCR beta chain was recovered during a study of radiation and T cells in renal cell carcinoma. Study-wide background: Nephrectomy followed 15 Gy stereotactic body radiation by 4 weeks.

The length of the CDR3 is 15 residues. With 4 bases removed from V and 2 bases from J, the gap between germline ends came to 18 bases. Germline CDR1 GTSNPN, CDR2 SVGIG (reference sequence). The time point denotes: blood 2 weeks post-SBRT. The treatment denotes: 15 Gy SBRT to primary tumor, nephrectomy 4 weeks later. Serial blood draws occurred at baseline and 2 and 4 weeks post-SBRT. TCRdb keeps only in-frame clones here, not all; method: immunoSEQ multiplex PCR. The table includes some 120,000 clones, approximately 80% detected once. Overall study results and limits: Baseline intratumoral clonotype presence is unknown without pretreatment biopsies. Top tumor clonotypes rose in blood 2 weeks post-radiation, then contracted.

Of note for this clone: Antigen unknown.

This chain links TRBV30 with TRBJ2-7; a weak D match, TRBD2 (5 bases). The specimen comprised blood, sampled from a patient whose treatment included radiotherapy and nephrectomy. The receptor's source is a woman in her fifties or sixties with renal cell carcinoma. For the CDR3, the DNA is TGTGCCTGGACCCCCGGAGGTATTGGACCCTACGAGCAGTACTTC. Translating gives CAWTPGGIGPYEQYF.